This T cell receptor (beta chain) originates from a study of T cell repertoires in cytomegalovirus infection. At the level of the study: Evidence of both CMV infection and a matching HLA type came from public TCR beta signatures.

In this sample, this clonotype turned up a few times. Its specificity is not known. MiXCR was run by TCRdb on the reads, yielding one entry per CDR3 protein. The data show approximately 630,000 distinct CDR3 sequences, with around 24% seen just once and 6.5% to 10% held by the top ten. General study results and limits: Frequencies of public TCR beta families were cumulated, and this identified carriers of CMV plus the relevant HLA. The ex vivo response showed dominance by HLA-C-restricted CMV-specific TCR beta clonotypes.

There are 14 residues in the CDR3. The germline gives CDR1 SNHLY, CDR2 FYNNEI. Trimming took 5 bases from V and 2 from J, leaving 12 bases between them. The gene calls are TRBV2 and TRBJ2-5, with D maybe TRBD1 (5 bases). The sequence came from a human donor in good health (CMV status not recorded). Some clones in this sample may be carry-over from other donors' samples. The source material was CD8+ T cells from PBMCs. CDR3 sequence (DNA): TGTGCCAGCAGTATGGATAGGGGTCAAGAGACCCAGTACTTC. Its translation: CASSMDRGQETQYF.